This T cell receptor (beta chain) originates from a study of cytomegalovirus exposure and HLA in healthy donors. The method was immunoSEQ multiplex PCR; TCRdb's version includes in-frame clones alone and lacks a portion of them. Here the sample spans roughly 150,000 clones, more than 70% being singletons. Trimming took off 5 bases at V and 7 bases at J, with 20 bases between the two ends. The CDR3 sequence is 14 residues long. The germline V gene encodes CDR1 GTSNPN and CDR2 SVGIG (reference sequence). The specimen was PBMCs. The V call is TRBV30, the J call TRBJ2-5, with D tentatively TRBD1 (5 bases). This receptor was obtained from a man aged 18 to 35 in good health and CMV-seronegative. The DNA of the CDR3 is TGTGCCTGGGGAACTCTAGGGGATCTAGGGACCCAGTACTTC. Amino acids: CAWGTLGDLGTQYF. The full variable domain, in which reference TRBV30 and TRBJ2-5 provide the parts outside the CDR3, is SQTIHQWPATLVQPVGSPLSLECTVEGTSNPNLYWYRQAAGRGLQLLFYSVGIGQISSEVPQNLSASRPQDRQFILSSKKLLLSDSGFYLCAWGTLGDLGTQYFGPGTRLLVL.